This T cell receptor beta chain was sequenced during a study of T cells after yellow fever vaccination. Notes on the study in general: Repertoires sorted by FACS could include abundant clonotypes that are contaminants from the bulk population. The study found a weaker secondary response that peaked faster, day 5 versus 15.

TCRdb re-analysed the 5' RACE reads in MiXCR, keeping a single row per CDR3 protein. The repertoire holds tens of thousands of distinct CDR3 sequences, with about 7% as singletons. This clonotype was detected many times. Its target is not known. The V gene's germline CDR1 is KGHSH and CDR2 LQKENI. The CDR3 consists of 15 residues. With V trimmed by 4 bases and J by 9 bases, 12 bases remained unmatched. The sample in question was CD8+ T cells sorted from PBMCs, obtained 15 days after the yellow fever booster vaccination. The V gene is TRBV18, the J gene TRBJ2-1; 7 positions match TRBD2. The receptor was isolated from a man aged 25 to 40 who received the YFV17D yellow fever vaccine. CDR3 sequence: CASSQTTAGAGEQFF. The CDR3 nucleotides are TGTGCCAGCTCACAGACAACGGCGGGAGCGGGTGAGCAGTTCTTC.